The 20 T cell receptor beta chains reported below all come from one sample, sequenced in a study of memory CD8 T cells in hepatitis C reinfection. The assay was immunoSEQ multiplex PCR, and TCRdb's table has in-frame clones only and misses some. The sample lists fewer than 50,000 clones, roughly 90% seen once, with roughly 1.2% in the top ten. Time point here: peak reinfection, 3 to 8 weeks after reinfection detection. TCR sequencing was done directly ex vivo on sorted cells, without expansion in vitro. The specimen was naive CD8+ T cells sorted from blood. The origin of the receptors is a man between 18 and 35 years old with hepatitis C virus infection.

The rearrangement uses TRBV28 and TRBJ2-2; 8 bases align to TRBD2. After removal of 3 bases from V and 6 bases from J, the junction contained 6 bases not matched to a gene. The length of the CDR3 is 15 residues. The germline gives CDR1 MDHEN, CDR2 SYDVKM. CDR3 in DNA: TGTGCCAGCAGTTTTAGCCCAGCGGGAGCCGGGGAGCTGTTTTTT. Translating it yields CASSFSPAGAGELFF.

CDR3 DNA sequence: TGTGCCAGCAGTTTTTGGGGGGGCAATCAGCCCCAGCATTTT. Its protein product is CASSFWGGNQPQHF. The V call is TRBV27, the J call TRBJ1-5; D is perhaps TRBD1 (5 bases). CDR1 and CDR2 from the germline V gene are MNHEY and SMNVEV (reference sequence). The length of the CDR3 is 14 residues. Trimming removed 3 bases at V and 2 bases at J, with 8 bases between.

This clone was counted a single time. This chain uses TRBV29-1 with TRBJ2-3; 7 bases align to TRBD2. Germline assignment: CDR1 SQVTM and CDR2 ANQGSEA. V was pared by 1 base and J by 2 bases, with 6 bases of the junction left unmatched. The CDR3 has 15 residues. CDR3 nucleotides: TGCAGCGTTGAAGGAACTAGCGATGTCACAGATACGCAGTATTTT. Translation gives CSVEGTSDVTDTQYF.

The chain couples TRBV28 to TRBJ2-2, with D possibly matching TRBD1 (5 bases). The length of the CDR3 is 15 residues. Germline V gene data show CDR1 as MDHEN and CDR2 as SYDVKM. V was trimmed by 3 bases and J by 6 bases, leaving 14 bases between them. The DNA of the CDR3 is TGTGCCAGCAGTTTCGGACATACAGGTTCCGGGGAGCTGTTTTTT. It specifies CASSFGHTGSGELFF.

J is TRBJ2-3 and V is TRBV7-9; D uncertain. The ends were cut back, 5 bases at V and 2 bases at J, with 8 bases in the middle. CDR1 and CDR2 from the germline V gene are SEHNR and FQNEAQ (reference sequence). There are 13 residues in the CDR3. DNA for the CDR3: TGTGCCAGCAGCGGAGTATTCACAGATACGCAGTATTTT. It is translated as CASSGVFTDTQYF. Full variable domain (rest looked up from reference TRBV7-9 and TRBJ2-3): DTGVSQNPRHKITKRGQNVTFRCDPISEHNRLYWYRQTLGQGPEFLTYFQNEAQLEKSRLLSDRFSAERPKGSFSTLEIQRTEQGDSAMYLCASSGVFTDTQYFGPGTRLTVL.

The chain has TRBV21-1 and TRBJ2-7; the table gives TRBD1 as D, unverified against the DNA. TRBV21-1 is flagged as a pseudogene. The CDR3 sequence is 15 residues long. CDR3 residues: CASSKGGQGYYEQYF. CDR3 DNA: TGTGCCAGCAGCAAAGGGGGACAGGGTTACTACGAGCAGTACTTC.

Of note for this clone: Distinct nucleotide sequences in the sample also encode this CDR3. The chain has TRBV4-1 and TRBJ2-7; 7 positions agree with TRBD2. The CDR3 sequence is 18 residues long. Germline V gene sequence: CDR1 MGHRA, CDR2 YSYEKL. V lost 4 bases and J lost 0; bases outside the gene matches: 15. CDR3 coding DNA: TGCGCCAGCAGCCCAGGAGGGGTAGCGGGCGCTAGCTCCTACGAGCAGTACTTC. Translated, it gives CASSPGGVAGASSYEQYF.

The rearrangement joins TRBV27 to TRBJ2-1, with 10 positions matching TRBD2. The length of the CDR3 is 16 residues. The junction had 9 bases not matched to a gene; V was cut back by 5 bases and J by 5 bases. Germline CDR1 reads MNHEY; CDR2 reads SMNVEV (reference sequence). CDR3 in amino acids: CASSRSGGALDNEQFF. CDR3 coding DNA: TGTGCCAGCAGTCGAAGCGGGGGGGCCCTCGACAATGAGCAGTTCTTC.

V gene TRBV7-8 combines with J gene TRBJ2-1, with D perhaps matching TRBD1 (5 bases). Germline V gene lookup returns CDR1 SGHVS and CDR2 FQNEAQ. The CDR3 spans 16 residues. Trimming pared 2 bases from V and 0 bases from J, leaving 11 bases between. CDR3 in amino acids: CASSLWGGSSYNEQFF. The CDR3 nucleotides read TGTGCCAGCAGCTTATGGGGCGGTAGCTCCTACAATGAGCAGTTCTTC.

The genes are TRBV27 and TRBJ2-5; 11 nucleotides align to TRBD1. This CDR3 comprises 15 residues. V was clipped by 5 bases and J by 5 bases; unmatched bases: 7. Germline V gene lookup returns CDR1 MNHEY and CDR2 SMNVEV (reference sequence). CDR3: CASSLRTGGWETQYF. The CDR3 DNA is TGTGCCAGCAGTCTGCGGACAGGGGGCTGGGAGACCCAGTACTTC.

The genes are TRBV6-6 and TRBJ2-5; D is possibly TRBD2 (6 bases). V lost 6 bases to trimming and J lost 2 bases, with 19 bases between them. CDR3 length: 16 residues. From germline, CDR1 is MNHNY and CDR2 SVGAGI (reference sequence). CDR3 in DNA: TGTGCCAGCAGCAAGACTAGGTTATCCGGTCAAGAGACCCAGTACTTC. It encodes CASSKTRLSGQETQYF.

Concerning this clone: Different DNA sequences within this sample yield the same CDR3. The CDR3 protein is CASSLGLQSTDTQYF. The CDR3 DNA reads as TGTGCCAGCAGCTTAGGGTTACAGAGCACAGATACGCAGTATTTT. The V call is TRBV7-8, the J call TRBJ2-3; no definite D call. This CDR3 region has 15 residues. V shed 1 base and J shed 0 bases, with 8 bases lying between them. Germline CDR1 is SGHVS and CDR2 is FQNEAQ.

The chain is built from TRBV7-9 and TRBJ2-5; D not certain. CDR1 and CDR2 from the germline V gene are SEHNR and FQNEAQ (reference sequence). This CDR3 region has 14 residues. V was pared by 5 bases and J by 3 bases, with 13 bases between. CDR3 residues: CASSDIRKEETQYF. The CDR3 DNA sequence: TGTGCCAGCAGCGACATTAGAAAAGAAGAGACCCAGTACTTC.

The chain links TRBV2 to TRBJ1-3, with a possible D match to TRBD1 (6 bases). This CDR3 contains 17 residues. Trimming shortened V by 6 bases and J by 0 bases, and 18 bases separated the two germline ends. CDR1 and CDR2 (germline): SNHLY, FYNNEI. The CDR3 spells CASSAYLGGSSGNTIYF. DNA of the CDR3: TGTGCCAGCAGCGCCTACTTAGGGGGTAGCTCTGGAAACACCATATATTTT. Filled out from reference TRBV2 and TRBJ1-3, the complete variable domain reads EPEVTQTPSHQVTQMGQEVILRCVPISNHLYFYWYRQILGQKVEFLVSFYNNEISEKSEIFDDQFSVERPDGSNFTLKIRSTKLEDSAMYFCASSAYLGGSSGNTIYFGEGSWLTVV.

The chain links TRBV13 to TRBJ2-5; 8 bases line up with TRBD1. Matching the DNA end better, TRBJ2-7 makes the J call doubtful. Germline loops: CDR1 PRHDT, CDR2 FYEKMQ (reference sequence). The CDR3 has 15 amino acids. CDR3 loop: CASSFTDREAYEQYF. In DNA form, the CDR3 reads TGTGCCAGCAGCTTCACGGACAGGGAAGCATACGAGCAGTACTTC.

The rearrangement uses TRBV9 and TRBJ2-1; D perhaps matches TRBD2 (6 bases). V was clipped by 4 bases and J by 0 bases, with 11 bases between them. Germline V lookup: CDR1 SGDLS, CDR2 YYNGEE. The CDR3 has 15 amino acids. CDR3 DNA: TGTGCCAGCAGCATCCGGGACTTCTCCTACAATGAGCAGTTCTTC. Translating it yields CASSIRDFSYNEQFF.

The chain couples TRBV9 to TRBJ2-1, with TRBD2 as a possible D gene (6 bases). The length of the CDR3 is 15 residues. Looked up from germline, CDR1 is SGDLS and CDR2 is YYNGEE. The V end was cut by 0 bases, the J end by 8 bases, with 15 bases between. The CDR3 bases are TGTGCCAGCAGCGTAGCGGGAGTGGTCGGGGATGAGCAGTTCTTC. It yields the protein CASSVAGVVGDEQFF.

This chain connects TRBV30 to TRBJ1-2; 8 bases are a match to TRBD1. This CDR3 has 12 amino acids. Germline-derived CDR1 and CDR2 are GTSNPN and SVGIG (reference sequence). Losses at the gene ends were 3 bases for V and 7 bases for J; bases not matched to a gene: 4. The CDR3 reads CAWRAGTGGYTF. The CDR3 DNA is TGTGCCTGGAGAGCCGGGACAGGTGGCTACACCTTC.

The chain recombines TRBV7-2 with TRBJ2-1; TRBD2 matches at 12 bases. The CDR3 loop spans 15 amino acids. V shed 5 bases, J shed 7 bases, and the junction held 6 bases outside the gene matches. Germline CDR1 and CDR2: SGHTA and FQGNSA. CDR3 protein: CASSNLAGGPNEQFF. CDR3 sequence (DNA): TGTGCCAGCAGCAATCTAGCGGGAGGGCCGAATGAGCAGTTCTTC.

This chain joins TRBV5-1 and TRBJ1-6; D not certain. The V and J ends lost 0 bases and 8 bases respectively, with 6 bases between them. The CDR3 runs to 13 residues. Germline assignment: CDR1 SGHRS and CDR2 YFSETQ. CDR3 bases: TGCGCCAGCAGCTTGGCCGGGGATTCACCCCTCCACTTT. It is translated as CASSLAGDSPLHF.